The 15 T cell receptor beta chains given below trace back to one sample, sequenced in a study of T cells in Graves' hyperthyroidism and ophthalmopathy. It was RNA transcripts that yielded the amplified TCR beta CDR3 regions. First-round RT-PCR of the TCR CDR3 relied on the HTBI primer set. Each CDR3 protein is one row after TCRdb ran MiXCR on the multiplex PCR reads. The sample shows a few hundred thousand distinct CDR3 sequences, 11% to 15% of them seen only once. Source material: blood. These receptors all stem from a woman in her forties with Graves' hyperthyroidism.

This clonotype was seen repeatedly, ten times or more. The J gene is TRBJ1-1, the V gene TRBV5-1; 11 nucleotides agree with TRBD1. V lost 3 bases to trimming and J lost 5 bases; unmatched junction nucleotides: 6. CDR1 is SGHRS and CDR2 is YFSETQ in the germline V gene. The CDR3 has 15 amino acids. CDR3 sequence (DNA): TGCGCCAGCAGCTGGGGGACAGGGGGAGGAACTGAAGCTTTCTTT. Translation gives CASSWGTGGGTEAFF.

This clonotype has just a few counts. The gene calls are TRBV19 and TRBJ2-1; 10 bases fit TRBD1. The CDR3 sequence is 14 residues long. J lost 4 bases, V lost 11 bases, and 8 bases had no gene match. Germline V gene data show CDR1 as LNHDA and CDR2 as SQIVND (reference sequence). CDR3 loop: CACRTGGNYNEQFF. In DNA, the CDR3 is TGTGCCTGCCGGACAGGGGGTAATTACAATGAGCAGTTCTTC. The whole variable domain, remainder taken from reference TRBV19 and TRBJ2-1, is DGGITQSPKYLFRKEGQNVTLSCEQNLNHDAMYWYRQDPGQGLRLIYYSQIVNDFQKGDIAEGYSVSREKKESFPLTVTSAQKNPTAFYLCACRTGGNYNEQFFGPGTRLTVL.

This clonotype turned up a few times. This chain joins TRBV19 and TRBJ1-1; TRBD1 matches 12 bases. The ends lost 5 bases at V and 0 bases at J; junction bases unmatched: 16. The CDR3 contains 20 residues. Looked up from germline, CDR1 is LNHDA and CDR2 is SQIVND (reference sequence). In nucleotides, the CDR3 is TGTGCCAGTAGTCGAGAGAGCCGGGACAGGGGGCCTTTTATGAACACTGAAGCTTTCTTT. Translated, it gives CASSRESRDRGPFMNTEAFF.

The chain employs TRBV20-1 and TRBJ2-3; TRBD2 matches 12 bases. This CDR3 is 15 amino acids long. J gave up 4 bases and V 2 bases, and 4 bases lay outside the gene matches. Looked up from germline, CDR1 is DFQATT and CDR2 is SNEGSKA (reference sequence). In DNA, the CDR3 is TGCAGTGCTAGAAGGACTAGCGGGAAGGCAGATACGCAGTATTTT. It translates to CSARRTSGKADTQYF.

This chain connects TRBV5-1 to TRBJ2-3; the D gene is possibly TRBD1 (5 bases). V shed 6 bases and J shed 4 bases, with 15 bases lying between them. From germline, CDR1 is SGHRS and CDR2 YFSETQ. The CDR3 loop spans 14 amino acids. The CDR3 sequence is CASKAAGLADTQYF. DNA for the CDR3: TGCGCCAGCAAGGCGGCAGGGCTCGCAGATACGCAGTATTTT.

The CDR3 reads CASSEYPYSGANVLTF. In DNA, the CDR3 is TGTGCCAGCAGTGAATACCCTTACTCTGGGGCCAACGTCCTGACTTTC. The V call is TRBV6-1, the J call TRBJ2-6, with unresolved D. V lost 2 bases and J 0 bases, leaving 8 bases between the germline ends. The germline V gene encodes CDR1 MNHNS and CDR2 SASEGT. There are 16 residues in the CDR3.

This clonotype was detected ten times or more. As DNA, the CDR3 is TGTGCCACCAGTATGGGAAATAGGATCGAGCAGTACTTC. Translated: CATSMGNRIEQYF. V is TRBV24-1 and J is TRBJ2-7; D not resolved. V lost 6 bases and J 6 bases, leaving 14 bases between the germline ends. The CDR3 contains 13 residues. CDR1 and CDR2 (germline): KGHDR, SFDVKD.

This clonotype was counted a few times. V gene TRBV7-9 combines with J gene TRBJ1-2, with D possibly TRBD1 on 5 matching bases. V was clipped by 5 bases and J by 7 bases, with 20 bases between them. This CDR3 comprises 15 residues. Germline V gives CDR1 SEHNR, CDR2 FQNEAQ (reference sequence). The CDR3 sequence is CASSASPWQGGGYTF. The CDR3 coding sequence is TGTGCCAGCAGCGCTAGCCCTTGGCAGGGAGGTGGCTACACCTTC.

Only a few counts were recorded for this clonotype. V gene TRBV30 combines with J gene TRBJ2-4; 10 bases line up with TRBD2. The ends lost 8 bases at V and 5 bases at J; junction bases unmatched: 12. The CDR3 runs 15 residues. Germline CDR1 is GTSNPN and CDR2 is SVGIG (reference sequence). In DNA form, the CDR3 reads TGTGCCATAACCGCAGCGGGAGGGCCCCAAAACATTCAGTACTTC. Encoded protein: CAITAAGGPQNIQYF.

Ten or more counts support this clonotype. The chain uses TRBV3-1 and TRBJ1-4; D gene unclear. This CDR3 contains 15 residues. CDR1 is LGHDT and CDR2 is YNNKEL in the germline V gene (reference sequence). V was shortened by 3 bases and J by 7 bases, with 15 bases between the two germline ends. The CDR3 here is CASSQVTSRGEKLFF. The CDR3 DNA follows: TGTGCCAGCAGCCAGGTGACCTCTCGTGGTGAAAAACTGTTTTTT.

This clonotype has ten or more counts. This rearrangement joins TRBV28 to TRBJ2-2, with D possibly TRBD2 on 6 matching bases. This CDR3 region has 15 residues. Germline lookup yields CDR1 MDHEN and CDR2 SYDVKM. Trimming took 4 bases from V and 7 from J, leaving 16 bases between them. Here the CDR3 reads CASSWDGRRGGELFF. Here the CDR3 DNA reads TGTGCCAGCAGTTGGGACGGCAGGCGGGGCGGGGAGCTGTTTTTT.

This clonotype has at least ten counts. The rearrangement uses TRBV30 and TRBJ2-6; D remains ambiguous. The CDR3 runs 15 residues. The germline V gene encodes CDR1 GTSNPN and CDR2 SVGIG (reference sequence). The ends were cut back, 1 base at V and 2 bases at J, with 9 bases in the middle. The CDR3 DNA sequence: TGTGCCTGGAGTGGAGGCTACACTGGGGCCAACGTCCTGACTTTC. This gives the protein CAWSGGYTGANVLTF.

As for this clonotype: This clone may be a read error of a much larger clone one base away. The rearrangement links TRBV18 to TRBJ2-5; D is perhaps TRBD2 (6 bases). CDR1 is KGHSH, CDR2 LQKENI, per germline. The length of the CDR3 is 15 residues. This CDR3 is CASPPRGNKRETQYF. The DNA for the CDR3 is TGTGCCAGCCCACCACGGGGGAACAAGCGGGAGACCCAGTACTTC.

Ten or more counts support this clonotype. The J gene is TRBJ2-5, the V gene TRBV2; D gene unclear. Germline loops: CDR1 SNHLY, CDR2 FYNNEI. Deletions cut 4 bases from V and 5 bases from J, with 5 bases between. This CDR3 region has 11 residues. The CDR3 DNA is TGTGCCAGCAGTGGATGGGAGACCCAGTACTTC. It specifies CASSGWETQYF.

This clonotype was counted between two and nine times. The V gene is TRBV30, the J gene TRBJ2-5; D is uncertain. V gave up 3 bases and J gave up 0 bases, with 5 bases separating them. The V gene's germline CDR1 is GTSNPN and CDR2 SVGIG (reference sequence). This CDR3 region has 12 residues. CDR3 nucleotide sequence: TGTGCCTGGAGCCCGTACCAAGAGACCCAGTACTTC. Protein sequence: CAWSPYQETQYF.